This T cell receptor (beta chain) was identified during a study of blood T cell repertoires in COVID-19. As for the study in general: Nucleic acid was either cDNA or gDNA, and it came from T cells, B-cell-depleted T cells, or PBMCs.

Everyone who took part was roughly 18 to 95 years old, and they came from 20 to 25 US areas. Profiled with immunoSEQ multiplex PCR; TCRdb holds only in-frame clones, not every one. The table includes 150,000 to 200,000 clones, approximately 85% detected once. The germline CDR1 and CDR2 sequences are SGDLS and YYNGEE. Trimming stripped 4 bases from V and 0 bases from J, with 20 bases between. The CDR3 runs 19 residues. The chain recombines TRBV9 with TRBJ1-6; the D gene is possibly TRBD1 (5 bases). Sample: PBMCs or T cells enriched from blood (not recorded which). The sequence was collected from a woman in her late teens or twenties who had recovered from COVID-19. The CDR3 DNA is TGTGCCAGCAGCTCGGGGGACCACCAGGGAAGCTCCTATAATTCACCCCTCCACTTT. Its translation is CASSSGDHQGSSYNSPLHF.